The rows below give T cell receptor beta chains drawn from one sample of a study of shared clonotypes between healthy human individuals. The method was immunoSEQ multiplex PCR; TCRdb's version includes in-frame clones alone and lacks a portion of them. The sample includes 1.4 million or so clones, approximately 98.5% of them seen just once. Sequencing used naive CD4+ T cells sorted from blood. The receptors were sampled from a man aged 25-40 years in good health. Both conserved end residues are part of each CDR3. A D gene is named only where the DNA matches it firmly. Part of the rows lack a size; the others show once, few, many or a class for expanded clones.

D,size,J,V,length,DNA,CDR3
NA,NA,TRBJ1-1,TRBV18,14,TGTGCCAGCTCACCAATCTACGGACAACTTGAAGCTTTCTTT,CASSPIYGQLEAFF
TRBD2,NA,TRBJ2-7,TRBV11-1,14,TGTGCCAGCAGCTTAATAGCGGGAGTGGGAGAGCAGTACTTC,CASSLIAGVGEQYF
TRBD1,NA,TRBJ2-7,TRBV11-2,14,TGTGCCAGCAGCTGGGGACAGGATTACTACGAGCAGTACTTC,CASSWGQDYYEQYF
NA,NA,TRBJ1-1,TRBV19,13,TGTGCCAGTAGTATTATAAGGGACACTGAAGCTTTCTTT,CASSIIRDTEAFF
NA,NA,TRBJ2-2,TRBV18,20,TGTGCCAGCTCACCAAAGTATCAAACCGGGACACCTCCGGGAACCGGGGAGCTGTTTTTT,CASSPKYQTGTPPGTGELFF
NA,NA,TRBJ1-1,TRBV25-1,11,TGTGCCAGCAGTGCGGGGACCGAAGCTTTCTTT,CASSAGTEAFF
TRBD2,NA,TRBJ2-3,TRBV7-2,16,TGTGCCAGCAGCACCGGGACTAGCGGGAATTCAGATACGCAGTATTTT,CASSTGTSGNSDTQYF
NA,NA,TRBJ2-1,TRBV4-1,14,TGCGCCAGCAGCCAAAGGGCCCGCGGTGGTGAGCAGTTCTTC,CASSQRARGGEQFF
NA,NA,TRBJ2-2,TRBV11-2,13,TGTGCCAGCAGTGGGGAGCACACCGGGGAGCTGTTTTTT,CASSGEHTGELFF
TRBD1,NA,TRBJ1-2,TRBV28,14,TGTGCCAGCACGGGACAGGGGGCGGACTATGGCTACACCTTC,CASTGQGADYGYTF
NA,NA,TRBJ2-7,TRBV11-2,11,TGTGCCAGCAGCTCCTTCTACGAGCAGTACTTC,CASSSFYEQYF
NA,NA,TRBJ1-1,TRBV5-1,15,TGCGCCAGCAGCTTGGCCGCCGGACCCATGGCTGAAGCTTTCTTT,CASSLAAGPMAEAFF
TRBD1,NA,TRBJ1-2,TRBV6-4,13,TGTGCCAGCAGTATGGACAGGGGGTATGGCTACACCTTC,CASSMDRGYGYTF
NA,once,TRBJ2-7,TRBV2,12,TGTGCCAGCAGTGAAGGTGGAGGCGAGCAGTACTTC,CASSEGGGEQYF
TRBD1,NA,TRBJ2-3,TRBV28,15,TGTGCCAGCAGCCCGGACAGGGGAGCCACAGATACGCAGTATTTT,CASSPDRGATDTQYF
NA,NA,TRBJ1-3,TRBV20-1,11,TGCAGTGCCCCGTTAGGAGACACCATATATTTT,CSAPLGDTIYF
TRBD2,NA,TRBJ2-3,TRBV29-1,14,TGCAGCGTTCTTGCGGGAGCCTCCACAGATACGCAGTATTTT,CSVLAGASTDTQYF
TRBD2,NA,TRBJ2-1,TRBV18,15,TGTGCCAGCTCACTGGGACTAGCGGGAGTGAATGAGCAGTTCTTC,CASSLGLAGVNEQFF
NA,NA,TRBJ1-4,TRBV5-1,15,TGCGCCAGCAGCTTGCGGGATACTACTAATGAAAAACTGTTTTTT,CASSLRDTTNEKLFF
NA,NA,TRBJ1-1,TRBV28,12,TGTGCCAGCGCTACAGGGAACACTGAAGCTTTCTTT,CASATGNTEAFF
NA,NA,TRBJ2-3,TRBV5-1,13,TGCGCCAGTTCGGGACACAGCACAGATACGCAGTATTTT,CASSGHSTDTQYF
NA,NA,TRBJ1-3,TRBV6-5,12,TGTGCCAGCACTGGTTTTGGAAACACCATATATTTT,CASTGFGNTIYF
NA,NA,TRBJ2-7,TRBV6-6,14,TGTGCCAGCAGTTATCAGCGGGCCACCTACGAGCAGTACTTC,CASSYQRATYEQYF
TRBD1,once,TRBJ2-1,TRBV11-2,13,TGTGCCAGCACCCTCGACAGGGTCGATGAGCAGTTCTTC,CASTLDRVDEQFF
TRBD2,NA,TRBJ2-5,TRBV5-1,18,TGCGCCAGCAGCCCAGCAGGTAGCGGGACACTCTTCCAAGAGACCCAGTACTTC,CASSPAGSGTLFQETQYF
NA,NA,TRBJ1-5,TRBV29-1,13,TGCAGCGCTCAGGGCGGCCCTGACCAGCCCCAGCATTTT,CSAQGGPDQPQHF
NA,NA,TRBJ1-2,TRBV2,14,TGTGCCAGCAGGAGTCAGGGCTCCCTCTATGGCTACACCTTC,CASRSQGSLYGYTF
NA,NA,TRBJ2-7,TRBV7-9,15,TGTGCCAGCAGCACCCCTAAGGGGTATGCCTACGAGCAGTACTTC,CASSTPKGYAYEQYF
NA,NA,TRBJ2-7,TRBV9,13,TGTGCCAGCAGCGTAGTCCCCGAGGGGGAGCAGTACTTC,CASSVVPEGEQYF
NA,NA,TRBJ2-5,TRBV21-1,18,TGTGCCAGCAGCAAAGGACGGCGGGAGGGTCGGAGGAAAGAGACCCAGTACTTC,CASSKGRREGRRKETQYF
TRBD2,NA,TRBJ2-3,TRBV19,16,TGTGCCAGTAGTATGACTAGCGGGAGGGCCGAAGATACGCAGTATTTT,CASSMTSGRAEDTQYF
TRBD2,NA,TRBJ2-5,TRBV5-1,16,TGCGCCAGCAGCTTGGTACTAGCGGGAGGGTCGGAGACCCAGTACTTC,CASSLVLAGGSETQYF
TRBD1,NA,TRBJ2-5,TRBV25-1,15,TGTGCCAGCAGTGATCCGGGACAGGGGGCTGAGACCCAGTACTTC,CASSDPGQGAETQYF
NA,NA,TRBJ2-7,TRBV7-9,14,TGTGCCAGCAGCTTTGGCCAACAGGACTACGAGCAGTACTTC,CASSFGQQDYEQYF
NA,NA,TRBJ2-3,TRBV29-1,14,TGCAGCCTCCTTAACACAGGGCCGGGAGATACGCAGTATTTT,CSLLNTGPGDTQYF
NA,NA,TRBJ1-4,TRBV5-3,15,TGTGCCAGAAGCTTGGTTAAAGTGAAGCTCGAAAAACTGTTTTTT,CARSLVKVKLEKLFF
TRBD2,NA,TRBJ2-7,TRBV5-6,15,TGTGCCAGCAGCCCAGGGACTAGCGGGGGCTACGAGCAGTACTTC,CASSPGTSGGYEQYF
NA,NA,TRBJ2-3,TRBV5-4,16,TGTGCCAGCAGCTTGATTAGCGTGGCTAGCACAGATACGCAGTATTTT,CASSLISVASTDTQYF
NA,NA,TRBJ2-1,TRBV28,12,TGTGCCAGCAGTTTACGATGGGTTGAGCAGTTCTTC,CASSLRWVEQFF
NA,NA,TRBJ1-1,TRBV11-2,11,TGTGCCAGCAGCTTAGAGAGCCATCATTTCTTT,CASSLESHHFF
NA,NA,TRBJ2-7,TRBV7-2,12,TGTGCCAGCAGCCGAAGGGGATACGAGCAGTACTTC,CASSRRGYEQYF
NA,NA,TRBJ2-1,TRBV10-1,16,TGCGCCAGCAGTGAGTCGGGGGGCAGGTCCTACAATGAGCAGTTCTTC,CASSESGGRSYNEQFF
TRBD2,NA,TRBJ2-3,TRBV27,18,TGTGCCAGCAGTGCAGCCTCACTAGCGGGAGTCAGCACAGATACGCAGTATTTT,CASSAASLAGVSTDTQYF
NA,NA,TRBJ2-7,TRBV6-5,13,TGTGCCAGCAGTCAAGGGGTACGGGGCGAGCAGTACTTC,CASSQGVRGEQYF
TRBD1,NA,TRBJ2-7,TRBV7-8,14,TGTGCCAGCAGCTTTAGACAGGGTGCCTACGAGCAGTACTTC,CASSFRQGAYEQYF
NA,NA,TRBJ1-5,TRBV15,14,TGTGCCACCAGCAGACACAGGGTTAATCAGCCCCAGCATTTT,CATSRHRVNQPQHF
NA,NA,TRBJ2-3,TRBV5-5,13,TGTGCCAGCAGCTTGGCTGGTCTGGATACGCAGTATTTT,CASSLAGLDTQYF
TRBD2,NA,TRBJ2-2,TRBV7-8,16,TGTGCCAGCAGCTTAGGCCTAGCGGGTAGCACCGGGGAGCTGTTTTTT,CASSLGLAGSTGELFF
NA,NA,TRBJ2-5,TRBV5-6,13,TGTGCCAGCAGCTTCTCAGTCCAAGAGACCCAGTACTTC,CASSFSVQETQYF
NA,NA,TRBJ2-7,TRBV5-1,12,TGCGCCAGCAGCCCGAGCTCCTACGAGCAGTACTTC,CASSPSSYEQYF
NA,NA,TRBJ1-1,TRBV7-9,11,TGTGCCAGCAGCTTAGCGGGGCCGGCTTTCTTT,CASSLAGPAFF
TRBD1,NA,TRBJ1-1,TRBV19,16,TGTGCCAGTAGCCCTGTGGGGGACAGGCCGAACACTGAAGCTTTCTTT,CASSPVGDRPNTEAFF
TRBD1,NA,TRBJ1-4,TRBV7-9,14,TGTGCCAGCACCCCGGGACAGCAGAATGAAAAACTGTTTTTT,CASTPGQQNEKLFF
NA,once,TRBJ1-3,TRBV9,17,TGTGCCAGCAGCGTAGAAGAGGACGGTTACTCTGGAAACACCATATATTTT,CASSVEEDGYSGNTIYF
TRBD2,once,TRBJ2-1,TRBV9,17,TGTGCCAGCAGCGGAGTTCCTAGCGGGAGGGCCTTAGGTGAGCAGTTCTTC,CASSGVPSGRALGEQFF